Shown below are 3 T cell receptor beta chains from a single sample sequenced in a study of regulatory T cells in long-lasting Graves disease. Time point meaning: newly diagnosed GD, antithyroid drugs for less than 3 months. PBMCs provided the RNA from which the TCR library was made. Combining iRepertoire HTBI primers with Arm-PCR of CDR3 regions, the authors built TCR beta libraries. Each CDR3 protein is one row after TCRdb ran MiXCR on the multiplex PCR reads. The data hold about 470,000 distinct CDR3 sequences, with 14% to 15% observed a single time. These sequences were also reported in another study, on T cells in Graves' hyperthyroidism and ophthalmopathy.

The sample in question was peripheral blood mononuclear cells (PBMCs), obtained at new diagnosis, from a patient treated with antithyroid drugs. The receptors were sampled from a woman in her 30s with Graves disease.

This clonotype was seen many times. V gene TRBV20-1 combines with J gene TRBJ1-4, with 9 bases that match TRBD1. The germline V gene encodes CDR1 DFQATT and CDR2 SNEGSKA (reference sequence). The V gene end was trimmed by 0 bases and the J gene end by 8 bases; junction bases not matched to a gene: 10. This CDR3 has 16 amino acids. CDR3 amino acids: CSARDRGTGREEKLFF. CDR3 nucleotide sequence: TGCAGTGCTAGAGATCGGGGGACAGGGCGGGAAGAAAAACTGTTTTTT.

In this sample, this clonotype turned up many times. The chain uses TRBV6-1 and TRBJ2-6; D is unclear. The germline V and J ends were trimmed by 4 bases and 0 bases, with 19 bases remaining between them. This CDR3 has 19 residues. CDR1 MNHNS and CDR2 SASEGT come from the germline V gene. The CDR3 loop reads CASSVILVGNPSGANVLTF. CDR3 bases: TGTGCCAGCAGTGTAATCTTGGTAGGGAACCCCTCTGGGGCCAACGTCCTGACTTTC.

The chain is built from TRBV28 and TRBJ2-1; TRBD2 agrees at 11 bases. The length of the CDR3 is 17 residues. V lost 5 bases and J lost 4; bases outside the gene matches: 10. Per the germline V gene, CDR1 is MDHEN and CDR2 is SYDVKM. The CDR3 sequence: CASSPPGLAEAYNEQFF. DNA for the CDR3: TGTGCCAGCAGTCCGCCGGGACTAGCGGAAGCTTACAATGAGCAGTTCTTC.